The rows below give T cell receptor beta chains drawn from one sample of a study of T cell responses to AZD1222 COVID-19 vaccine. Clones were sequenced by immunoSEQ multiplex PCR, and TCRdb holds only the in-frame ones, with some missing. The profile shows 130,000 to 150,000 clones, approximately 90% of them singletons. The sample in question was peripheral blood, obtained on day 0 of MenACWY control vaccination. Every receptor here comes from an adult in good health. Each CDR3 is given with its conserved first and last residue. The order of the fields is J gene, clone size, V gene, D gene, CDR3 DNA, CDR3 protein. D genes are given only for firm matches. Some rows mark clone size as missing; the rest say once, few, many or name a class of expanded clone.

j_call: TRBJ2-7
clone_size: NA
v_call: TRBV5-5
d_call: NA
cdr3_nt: TGTGCCAGCAGCTTAAGGGGAGTTTCGACGTACGAGCAGTACTTC
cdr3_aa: CASSLRGVSTYEQYF

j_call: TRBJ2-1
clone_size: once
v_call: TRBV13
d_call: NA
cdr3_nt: TGTGCCAGCACCTCCTCTAGCTCCTACAATGAGCAGTTCTTC
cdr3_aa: CASTSSSSYNEQFF

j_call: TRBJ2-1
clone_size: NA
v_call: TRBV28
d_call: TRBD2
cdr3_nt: TGTGCCAGCAGTTCCCTGGGGCTAGCGGGAGGCAATGAGCAGTTCTTC
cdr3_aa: CASSSLGLAGGNEQFF

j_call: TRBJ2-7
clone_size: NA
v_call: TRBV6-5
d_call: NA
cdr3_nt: TGTGCCAGCAGCCGAGACTCATACTACGAGCAGTACTTC
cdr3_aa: CASSRDSYYEQYF

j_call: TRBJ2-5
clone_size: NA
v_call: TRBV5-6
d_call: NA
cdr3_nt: TGTGCCAGCAGCCCCTTGGGATTGTCGCCGCAAGAGACCCAGTACTTC
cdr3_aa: CASSPLGLSPQETQYF

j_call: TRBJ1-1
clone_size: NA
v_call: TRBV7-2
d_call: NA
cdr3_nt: TGTGCCAGCAGCTTAGAAAGAAGGACTGAAGCTTTCTTT
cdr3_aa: CASSLERRTEAFF

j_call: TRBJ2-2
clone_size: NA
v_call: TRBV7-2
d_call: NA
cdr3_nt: TGTGCCAGCAGCCCTGGGCGGGTCGGGGAGCTGTTTTTT
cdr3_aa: CASSPGRVGELFF

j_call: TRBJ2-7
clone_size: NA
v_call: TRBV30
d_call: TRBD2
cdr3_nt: TGTGCCGGGGGGGATGGACGCTCCTACGAGCAGTACTTC
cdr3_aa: CAGGDGRSYEQYF

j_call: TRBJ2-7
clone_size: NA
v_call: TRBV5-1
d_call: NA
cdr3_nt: TGCGCCAGCAGCGGGGTAGGGCGCTACGAGCAGTACTTC
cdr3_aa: CASSGVGRYEQYF

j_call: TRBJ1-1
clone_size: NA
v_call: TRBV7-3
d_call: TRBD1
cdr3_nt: TGTGCCAGCAGCAACCCGGACAGGGAAGGCACTGAAGCTTTCTTT
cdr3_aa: CASSNPDREGTEAFF

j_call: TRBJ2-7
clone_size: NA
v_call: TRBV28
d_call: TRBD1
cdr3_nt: TGTGCCAGCAGTCTACCACAGGGGTCCTACGAGCAGTACTTC
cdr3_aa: CASSLPQGSYEQYF